This TCR beta chain was sequenced for a study of regulatory T cells in long-lasting Graves disease. Between the trimmed V and J ends, which lost 1 base and 7 bases, there was a span of 20 bases. The length of the CDR3 is 16 residues. Germline V gives CDR1 SGHAT, CDR2 FQNNGV. Study outcomes and limitations: Relative to newly diagnosed Graves' patients, persistent ones had lower TCR diversity.

CDR3-region Arm-PCR and iRepertoire HTBI primers produced the TCR beta libraries. MiXCR was run by TCRdb on the multiplex PCR reads, yielding one entry per CDR3 protein. Of some 370,000 distinct CDR3 sequences in the sample, around 11% were seen once. Time point: newly diagnosed GD, antithyroid drugs for less than 3 months. The authors made the TCR library using RNA they extracted from PBMCs. This clonotype was seen repeatedly, ten times or more. The antigen remains unidentified. A further study also used this sample, focusing on T cells in Graves' hyperthyroidism and ophthalmopathy.

This chain uses TRBV11-2 with TRBJ2-7; perhaps TRBD2 as D (5 bases). Sequencing was performed on peripheral blood mononuclear cells (PBMCs), taken at new diagnosis, from a patient treated with antithyroid drugs. The receptor was isolated from a woman younger than 35 with Graves disease. CDR3 amino acids: CASSLVGGRRRLEQYF. In DNA form, the CDR3 reads TGTGCCAGCAGCTTAGTTGGAGGCAGGCGGAGGTTGGAGCAGTACTTC.